Given below is one T cell receptor beta chain in context. Sample-barcoded 5' priming and a J-beta primer mix drove a second PCR of roughly 6 to 12 cycles. TCRdb re-derived calls from the 5' RACE reads in MiXCR, one entry per CDR3 protein. In the table there are some 640,000 distinct CDR3 sequences, about 30% of which are singletons. This sample was taken from a study of blood T cells in healthy people across ages. The material sequenced was blood. The TCR was taken from a woman older than 75 in good health.

The CDR3 bases are TGTGCCAGCAGCTCTAGCGGGGGGTTTCACTACAATGAGCAGTTCTTC. Translating gives CASSSSGGFHYNEQFF. J is TRBJ2-1 and V is TRBV12-3 or TRBV12-4, with TRBD2 matching 11 bases. The V gene end was trimmed by 6 bases and the J gene end by 3 bases; junction bases not matched to a gene: 7. The CDR3 spans 16 residues.